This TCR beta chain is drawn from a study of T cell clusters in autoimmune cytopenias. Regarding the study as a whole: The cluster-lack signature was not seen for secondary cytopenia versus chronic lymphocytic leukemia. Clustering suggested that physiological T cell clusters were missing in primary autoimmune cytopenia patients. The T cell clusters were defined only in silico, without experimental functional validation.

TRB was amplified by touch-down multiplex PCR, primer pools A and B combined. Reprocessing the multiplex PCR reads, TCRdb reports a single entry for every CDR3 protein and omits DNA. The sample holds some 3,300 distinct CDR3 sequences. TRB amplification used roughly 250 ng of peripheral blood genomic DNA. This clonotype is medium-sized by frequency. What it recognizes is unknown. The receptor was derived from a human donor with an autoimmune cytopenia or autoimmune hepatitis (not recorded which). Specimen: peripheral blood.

This CDR3 is CASSDPTLSYEQYF. The chain recombines TRBV6-1 with TRBJ2-7. Germline CDR1 and CDR2: MNHNS and SASEGT. The CDR3 contains 14 residues.